This T cell receptor (beta chain) was sequenced for a study of pediatric ulcerative colitis. Study as a whole: Fewer than 10 patients showed pancolitis and two showed left-sided colitis. Study conclusions and caveats: Compared with controls, ulcerative colitis showed greater blood-rectum clone sharing. Rectal repertoires separated controls, mild-moderate and acute severe colitis.

Per the germline V gene, CDR1 is MGHDK and CDR2 is SYGVNS. CDR3 size: 14 residues. V was cut by 7 bases and J by 4 bases, with 15 bases left in between. Sequenced by immunoSEQ multiplex PCR; TCRdb stores in-frame clones only, minus some. The table shows roughly 30,000 clones, with roughly four fifths occurring only once. No immunosuppressive drugs were given to ulcerative colitis patients before diagnostic colonoscopy. For this clone: What it binds is unknown.

Sequenced input: blood. The receptor was isolated from a boy aged 5-17 years with severe ulcerative colitis. This chain connects TRBV25-1 to TRBJ2-3; the D is unclear. CDR3 nucleotides: TGTGCCAGCACCCCCCTTGGTCGGGCAGATACGCAGTATTTT. Protein sequence: CASTPLGRADTQYF.